The entry below gives a single TCR beta chain sequence along with its context. Authors of the study amplified TCR beta CDR3 regions from RNA transcripts. The primer set for the first-round RT-PCR of the TCR CDR3 was HTBI. MiXCR, run by TCRdb on the multiplex PCR reads, gives a single entry per CDR3 protein. The table has under 130,000 distinct CDR3 sequences, 47% seen once; the top ten hold approximately 27%. This sample stems from a study of T cells in Graves' hyperthyroidism and ophthalmopathy. Overall study context: Peripheral blood was drawn at first diagnosis, prior to all treatment.

The PBMCs were sourced from fresh peripheral blood (about 9.7 ml). Trimming left V 3 bases short and J 0 bases short, with 5 bases between. The CDR3 is made up of 13 amino acids. Germline-derived CDR1 and CDR2 are MRHNA and SNTAGT. This sequence joins TRBV6-4 and TRBJ1-1, with D uncertain. Sequencing used blood. This receptor was obtained from a man in his forties with Graves' hyperthyroidism. DNA for the CDR3: TGTGCCAGCAGTGATGGCATGAACACTGAAGCTTTCTTT. This sequence encodes CASSDGMNTEAFF.